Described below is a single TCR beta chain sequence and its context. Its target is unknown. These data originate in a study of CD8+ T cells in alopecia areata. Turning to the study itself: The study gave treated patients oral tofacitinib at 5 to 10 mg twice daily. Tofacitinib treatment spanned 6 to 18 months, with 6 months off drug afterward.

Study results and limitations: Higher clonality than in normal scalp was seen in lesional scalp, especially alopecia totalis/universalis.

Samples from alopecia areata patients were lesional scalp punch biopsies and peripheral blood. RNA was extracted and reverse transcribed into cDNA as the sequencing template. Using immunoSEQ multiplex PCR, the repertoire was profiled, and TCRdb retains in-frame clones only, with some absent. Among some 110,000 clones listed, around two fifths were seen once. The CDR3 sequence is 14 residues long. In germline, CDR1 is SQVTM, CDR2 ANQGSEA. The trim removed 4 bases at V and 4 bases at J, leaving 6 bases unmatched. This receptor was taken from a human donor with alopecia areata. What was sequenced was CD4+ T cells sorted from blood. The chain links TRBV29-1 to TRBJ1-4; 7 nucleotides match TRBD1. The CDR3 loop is CSVVETGINEKLFF. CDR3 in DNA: TGCAGCGTTGTTGAGACAGGGATTAATGAAAAACTGTTTTTT. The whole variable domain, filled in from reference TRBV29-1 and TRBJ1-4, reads SAVISQKPSRDICQRGTSLTIQCQVDSQVTMMFWYRQQPGQSLTLIATANQGSEATYESGFVIDKFPISRPNLTFSTLTVSNMSPEDSSIYLCSVVETGINEKLFFGSGTQLSVL.